This T cell receptor (beta chain) was sequenced for a study of CXCR3-negative and CXCR3-positive naive CD8 T cells. Broader study findings: TRB CDR3s of CXCR3-positive naive cells were more hydrophobic than those of CXCR3-negative naive cells.

Details on this clonotype: Its antigen is still unknown.

Naive CD8+ T cells had a CD45RO-CCR7+CD27+CD95- phenotype. The germline V gene has CDR1 MNHEY and CDR2 SMNVEV (reference sequence). The CDR3 spans 14 residues. TRB cDNA libraries were made by UMI-labeled 5' RACE. TCRdb processed the 5' RACE reads again and assigns one entry to each CDR3 protein, with no DNA. The listing records some 60,000 distinct CDR3 sequences. The chain employs TRBV27 and TRBJ2-7; TCRdb outputs TRBD1, but without DNA this stays unchecked. The sample was naive CXCR3+ CD8+ T cells from blood. Subset of the sample: CD45RO-CCR7+CD27+CD95- naive CD8+ T cells expressing CXCR3 (TNR3+). The sequence derives from a human donor in good health. Some clones in this sample may be carry-over from other donors' samples. The CDR3 loop is CASRGTGIFYEQYF.